This entry describes one TCR beta chain. Researchers ran the PCR with 60 Vbeta and 13 Jbeta primers. TCRdb's table, derived via immunoSEQ multiplex PCR, lists solely in-frame clones and lacks some. This table holds 150,000 or so clones, approximately 69% found once. This record comes from a study of cytomegalovirus exposure and HLA in healthy donors. CDR1 and CDR2 from the germline V gene are SGDLS and YYNGEE. Trimming pared 2 bases from V and 4 bases from J, leaving 12 bases between. This CDR3 spans 15 amino acids. The sequenced sample consisted of PBMCs. This TCR came from a man aged 30 to 39 in good health and CMV-seronegative. This rearrangement joins TRBV9 to TRBJ1-4; D unclear. The CDR3 here is CASSVNAGGNEKLFF. CDR3 bases: TGTGCCAGCAGCGTGAATGCGGGAGGTAATGAAAAACTGTTTTTT.